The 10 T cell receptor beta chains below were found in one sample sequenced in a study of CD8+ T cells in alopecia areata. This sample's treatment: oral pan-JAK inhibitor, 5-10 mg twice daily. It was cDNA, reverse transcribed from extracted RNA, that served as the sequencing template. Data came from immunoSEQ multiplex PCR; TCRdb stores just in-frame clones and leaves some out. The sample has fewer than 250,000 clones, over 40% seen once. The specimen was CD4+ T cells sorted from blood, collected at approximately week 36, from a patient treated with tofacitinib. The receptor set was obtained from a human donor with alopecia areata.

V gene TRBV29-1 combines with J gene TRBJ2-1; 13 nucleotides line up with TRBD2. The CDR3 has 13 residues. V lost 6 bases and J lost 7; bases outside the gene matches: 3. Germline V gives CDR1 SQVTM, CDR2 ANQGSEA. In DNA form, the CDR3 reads TGCAGCGTCGGACTAGCGGGAGCGAATGAGCAGTTCTTC. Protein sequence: CSVGLAGANEQFF.

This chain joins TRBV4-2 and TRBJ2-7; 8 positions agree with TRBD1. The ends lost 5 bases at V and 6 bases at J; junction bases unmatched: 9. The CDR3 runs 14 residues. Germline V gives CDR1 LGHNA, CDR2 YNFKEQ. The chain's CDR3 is CASSLFTGGLEQYF. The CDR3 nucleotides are TGTGCCAGCAGCTTATTTACAGGGGGGCTCGAGCAGTACTTC.

CDR3 amino acids: CAWSTGAGEAFF. The DNA of the CDR3 is TGTGCCTGGAGTACAGGGGCGGGTGAAGCTTTCTTT. The chain recombines TRBV30 with TRBJ1-1; TRBD1 aligns across 7 bases. The germline V gene has CDR1 GTSNPN and CDR2 SVGIG (reference sequence). CDR3 length equals 12 residues. Trimming cost V 2 bases and J 7 bases; bases outside gene matches: 4.

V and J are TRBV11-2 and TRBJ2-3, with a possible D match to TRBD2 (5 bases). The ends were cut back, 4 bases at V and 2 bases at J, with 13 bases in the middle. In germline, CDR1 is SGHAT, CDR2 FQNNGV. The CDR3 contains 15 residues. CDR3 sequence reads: CASSSLGGSTDTQYF. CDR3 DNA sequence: TGTGCCAGCAGCTCCCTCGGAGGCTCCACAGATACGCAGTATTTT.

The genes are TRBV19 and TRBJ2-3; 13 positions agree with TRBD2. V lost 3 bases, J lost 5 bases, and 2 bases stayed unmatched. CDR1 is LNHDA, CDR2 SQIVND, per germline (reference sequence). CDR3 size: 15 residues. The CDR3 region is CASSMGLAGRDTQYF. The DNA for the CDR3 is TGTGCCAGTAGTATGGGACTAGCGGGGAGAGATACGCAGTATTTT.

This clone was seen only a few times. For the CDR3, the DNA is TGCGCCAGCAGCCGGTCCCGGGACAGGAAATCTGGCTACACCTTC. Translation: CASSRSRDRKSGYTF. V is TRBV5-1 and J is TRBJ1-2, with 8 bases identical to TRBD1. This CDR3 has 15 residues. After removal of 4 bases from V and 7 bases from J, the junction contained 12 bases not matched to a gene. The germline CDR1 and CDR2 sequences are SGHRS and YFSETQ.

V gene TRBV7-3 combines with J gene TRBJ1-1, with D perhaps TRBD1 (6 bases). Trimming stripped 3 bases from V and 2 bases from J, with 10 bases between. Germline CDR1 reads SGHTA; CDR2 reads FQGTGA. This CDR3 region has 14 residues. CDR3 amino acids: CASSLTGFNTEAFF. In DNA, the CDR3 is TGTGCCAGCAGCTTGACAGGTTTTAACACTGAAGCTTTCTTT.

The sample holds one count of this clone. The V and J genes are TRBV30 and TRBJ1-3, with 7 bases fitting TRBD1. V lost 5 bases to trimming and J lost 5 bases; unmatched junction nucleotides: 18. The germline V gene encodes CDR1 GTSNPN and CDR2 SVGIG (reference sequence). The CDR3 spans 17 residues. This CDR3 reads CAWGQARWGMVRNTIYF. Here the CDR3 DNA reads TGTGCCTGGGGACAGGCCCGGTGGGGTATGGTCAGAAACACCATATATTTT.

The CDR3 nucleotides read TGTGCCTGGATGAAGGTACGGCCTGAAGCTTTCTTT. Translating it yields CAWMKVRPEAFF. The chain recombines TRBV30 with TRBJ1-1; D uncertain. Germline V gene lookup returns CDR1 GTSNPN and CDR2 SVGIG (reference sequence). Trimming removed 4 bases from V and 6 bases from J, with 12 bases in between. The CDR3 runs to 12 residues. Based on the CDR3 plus reference TRBV30 and TRBJ1-1, the full variable domain is SQTIHQWPATLVQPVGSPLSLECTVEGTSNPNLYWYRQAAGRGLQLLFYSVGIGQISSEVPQNLSASRPQDRQFILSSKKLLLSDSGFYLCAWMKVRPEAFFGQGTRLTVV.

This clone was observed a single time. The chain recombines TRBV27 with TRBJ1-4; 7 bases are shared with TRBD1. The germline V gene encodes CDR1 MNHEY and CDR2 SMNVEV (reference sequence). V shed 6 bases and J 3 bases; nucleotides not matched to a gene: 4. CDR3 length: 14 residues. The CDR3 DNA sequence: TGTGCCAGCAGCATGGACAGGTCTAATGAAAAACTGTTTTTT. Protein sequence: CASSMDRSNEKLFF. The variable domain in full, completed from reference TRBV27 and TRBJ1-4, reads EAQVTQNPRYLITVTGKKLTVTCSQNMNHEYMSWYRQDPGLGLRQIYYSMNVEVTDKGDVPEGYKVSRKEKRNFPLILESPSPNQTSLYFCASSMDRSNEKLFFGSGTQLSVL.